This T cell receptor (beta chain) was documented in a study of technical replicates of blood from several donors. TCRdb's copy holds only in-frame clones and misses some; the assay was immunoSEQ multiplex PCR. The repertoire holds tens of thousands of clones, with under 95% as singletons. The CDR3 consists of 15 residues. The germline V gene encodes CDR1 MNHEY and CDR2 SVGAGI. With 6 bases clipped from V and 4 bases from J, the junction kept 7 bases outside the gene matches. The sequenced material came from T cells isolated from PBMCs. The sequence was collected from a human donor in good health. The V and J genes are TRBV6-5 and TRBJ2-1, with 9 bases lining up with TRBD2. This CDR3 is CASSPPLAGYNEQFF. The CDR3 DNA follows: TGTGCCAGCAGCCCCCCGCTAGCGGGGTACAATGAGCAGTTCTTC.